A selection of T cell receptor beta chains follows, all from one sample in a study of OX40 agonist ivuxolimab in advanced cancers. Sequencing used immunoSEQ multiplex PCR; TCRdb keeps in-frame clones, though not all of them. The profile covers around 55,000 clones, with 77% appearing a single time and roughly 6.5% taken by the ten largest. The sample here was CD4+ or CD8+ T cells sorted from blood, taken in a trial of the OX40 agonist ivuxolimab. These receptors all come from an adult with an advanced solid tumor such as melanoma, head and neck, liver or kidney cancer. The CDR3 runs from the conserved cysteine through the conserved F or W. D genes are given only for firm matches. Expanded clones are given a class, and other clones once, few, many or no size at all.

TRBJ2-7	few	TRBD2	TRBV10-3	CAIRDPGGGNYEQYF	TGTGCCATCAGAGACCCGGGGGGGGGTAACTACGAGCAGTACTTC
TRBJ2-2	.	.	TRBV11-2	CASSFEVLANTGELFF	TGTGCCAGCAGCTTTGAGGTCCTCGCGAACACCGGGGAGCTGTTTTTT
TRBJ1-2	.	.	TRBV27	CASSLQGTLGGYTF	TGTGCCAGCAGTTTACAGGGGACCTTGGGTGGCTACACCTTC
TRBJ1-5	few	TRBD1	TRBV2	CASSQTPRGVNQPQHF	TGTGCCAGCAGTCAGACACCCAGGGGGGTCAATCAGCCCCAGCATTTT
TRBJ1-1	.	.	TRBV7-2	CASSSRQVMLNTEAFF	TGTGCCAGCAGCTCTCGACAGGTTATGTTGAACACTGAAGCTTTCTTT
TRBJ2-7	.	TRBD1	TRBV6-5	CASSYSGQAVSYEQYF	TGTGCCAGCAGTTACTCGGGACAGGCTGTCTCCTACGAGCAGTACTTC
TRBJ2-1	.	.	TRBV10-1	CASSDASRRREQFF	TGCGCCAGCAGTGATGCTAGCAGGAGACGGGAGCAGTTCTTC
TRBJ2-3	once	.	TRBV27	CASSLKGAGTDTQYF	TGTGCCAGCAGTCTAAAGGGGGCGGGGACAGATACGCAGTATTTT
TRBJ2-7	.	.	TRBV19	CASSIGYPGHSEQYF	TGTGCCAGTAGTATAGGATATCCGGGACACTCCGAGCAGTACTTC
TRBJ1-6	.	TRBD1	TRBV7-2	CASSLGGQGYNSPLHF	TGTGCCAGCAGCTTAGGGGGACAGGGCTATAATTCACCCCTCCACTTT
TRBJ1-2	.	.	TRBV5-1	CASSRVSGVYTF	TGCGCCAGCTCTAGAGTTTCAGGCGTCTACACCTTC
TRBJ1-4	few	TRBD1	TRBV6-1	CASSVPAGGMNEKLFF	TGTGCCAGCAGTGTACCCGCAGGGGGTATGAATGAAAAACTGTTTTTT
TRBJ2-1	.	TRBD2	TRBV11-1	CASSFQIAGGGNEQFF	TGTGCCAGCAGTTTCCAGATAGCGGGAGGAGGTAATGAGCAGTTCTTC
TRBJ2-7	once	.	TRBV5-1	CASREQPGDYEQYF	TGCGCCAGCAGGGAACAACCGGGAGACTACGAGCAGTACTTC
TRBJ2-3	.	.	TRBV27	CASSRSRAQRGGPTETDTQYF	TGTGCCAGCAGTCGGTCTCGGGCTCAGCGTGGGGGGCCCACAGAAACAGATACGCAGTATTTT
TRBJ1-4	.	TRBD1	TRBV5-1	CASSSGQRDEKLFF	TGCGCCAGCAGCTCGGGACAGAGGGATGAAAAACTGTTTTTT
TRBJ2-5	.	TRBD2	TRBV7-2	CASTFGRGGETQYF	TGTGCCAGCACCTTCGGGAGGGGAGGCGAGACCCAGTACTTC
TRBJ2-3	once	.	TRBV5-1	CASSKDSWQADTQYF	TGCGCCAGCAGCAAAGACAGCTGGCAGGCAGATACGCAGTATTTT
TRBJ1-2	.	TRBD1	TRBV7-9	CASSTRQGMGLIGYTF	TGTGCCAGCAGCACTCGACAGGGAATGGGCCTAATTGGCTACACCTTC
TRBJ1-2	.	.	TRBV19	CASRDLALPYGYTF	TGTGCCAGTAGGGACTTAGCGCTCCCGTATGGCTACACCTTC
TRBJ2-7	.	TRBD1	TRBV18	CASSPYRDRGPSSYEQYF	TGTGCCAGCTCACCATACCGGGACAGGGGCCCCTCCTCCTACGAGCAGTACTTC
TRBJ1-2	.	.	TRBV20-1	CSASGAYGYTF	TGCAGTGCCTCCGGGGCCTATGGCTACACCTTC
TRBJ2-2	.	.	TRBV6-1	CASSEPGTLTGELFF	TGTGCCAGCAGTGAACCCGGGACCTTGACCGGGGAGCTGTTTTTT